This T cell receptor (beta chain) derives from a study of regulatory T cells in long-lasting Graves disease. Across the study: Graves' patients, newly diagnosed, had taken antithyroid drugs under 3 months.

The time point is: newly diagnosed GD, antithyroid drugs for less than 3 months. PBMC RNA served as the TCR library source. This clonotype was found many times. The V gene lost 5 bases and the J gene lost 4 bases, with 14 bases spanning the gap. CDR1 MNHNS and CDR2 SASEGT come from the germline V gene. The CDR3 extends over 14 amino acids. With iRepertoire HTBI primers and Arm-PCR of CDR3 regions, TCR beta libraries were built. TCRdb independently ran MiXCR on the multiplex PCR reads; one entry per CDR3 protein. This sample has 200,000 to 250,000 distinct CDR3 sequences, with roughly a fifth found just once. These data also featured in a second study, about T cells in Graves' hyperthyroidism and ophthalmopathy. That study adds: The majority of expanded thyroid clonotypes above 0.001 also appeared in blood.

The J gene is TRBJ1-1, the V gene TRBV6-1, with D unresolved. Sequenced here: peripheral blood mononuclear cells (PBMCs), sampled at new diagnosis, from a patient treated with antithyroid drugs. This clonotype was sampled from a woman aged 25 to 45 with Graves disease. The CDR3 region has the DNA TGTGCCAGCAGTATAACCCAGGCCAGCACTGAAGCTTTCTTT. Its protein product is CASSITQASTEAFF.